The 24 T cell receptor beta chains reported below all come from one sample, sequenced in a study of blood T cell repertoires in COVID-19. The method was immunoSEQ multiplex PCR; TCRdb's version includes in-frame clones alone and lacks a portion of them. The sample lists tens of thousands of clones, 87% occurring once. The sample comprised peripheral blood. Receptors originate from a man between 60 and 75 years old with acute or convalescent COVID-19.

The rearrangement joins TRBV4-3 to TRBJ2-7; a weak D match, TRBD2 (7 bases). Germline values: CDR1 LGHNA, CDR2 YSLEER. Deletions cut 0 bases from V and 6 bases from J, with 15 bases between. The CDR3 covers 15 residues. CDR3 region: CASSQDVVGGLEQYF. The CDR3 bases are TGCGCCAGCAGCCAAGATGTGGTGGGGGGGCTCGAGCAGTACTTC.

J is TRBJ2-1 and V is TRBV15; D is uncertain. V was trimmed by 2 bases and J by 11 bases, leaving 10 bases between them. The germline V gene encodes CDR1 LNHNV and CDR2 YYDKDF (reference sequence). The CDR3 has 12 residues. CDR3 coding DNA: TGTGCCACCAGCAGATTAACCTACCAGCAGTTCTTC. Its translation: CATSRLTYQQFF.

The CDR3 region is CASSLGGRGRDQPQHF. In DNA, the CDR3 is TGTGCCAGCAGTTTGGGGGGGAGGGGCAGGGATCAGCCCCAGCATTTT. This sequence joins TRBV28 and TRBJ1-5; possibly TRBD1 for D (5 bases). The germline CDR1 and CDR2 sequences are MDHEN and SYDVKM. V was shortened by 3 bases and J by 5 bases, with 17 bases between the two germline ends. This CDR3 comprises 16 residues.

This chain links TRBV27 with TRBJ2-5; TRBD2 matches 7 bases. The CDR3 length is 15 residues. The J segment lost 5 bases and the V segment lost 2 bases, leaving 8 bases of the junction unmatched. Germline CDR1 and CDR2: MNHEY and SMNVEV (reference sequence). In DNA form, the CDR3 reads TGTGCCAGCAGTTTAAGGTGGGGGGGGAGGGAGACCCAGTACTTC. It codes for CASSLRWGGRETQYF.

This chain joins TRBV5-4 and TRBJ1-2; TRBD1 aligns across 7 bases. The germline CDR1 and CDR2 sequences are SGHNT and YYREEE (reference sequence). This CDR3 has 16 amino acids. V shed 5 bases, J shed 2 bases, and the junction held 12 bases outside the gene matches. The chain's CDR3 is CASSPRQGTLNYGYTF. Written as DNA, the CDR3 is TGTGCCAGCAGTCCAAGACAGGGTACCCTGAACTATGGCTACACCTTC.

The V gene is TRBV4-1, the J gene TRBJ1-1, with a weak D call TRBD1 (5 bases). Germline CDR1 is MGHRA and CDR2 is YSYEKL. Deletions cut 4 bases from V and 0 bases from J, with 6 bases between. CDR3 size: 13 residues. CDR3 nucleotides: TGCGCCAGCAGCCGGGGGGTGAACACTGAAGCTTTCTTT. Translated: CASSRGVNTEAFF.

The chain employs TRBV7-5 and TRBJ2-7; TRBD1, as called in the table, went unchecked against the DNA. TRBV7-5 is flagged as a pseudogene. The CDR3 covers 12 residues. CDR3 sequence (DNA): TGTGCCAGAAGCCAGGGGGAAAACGAGCAGTACTTC. This codes for CARSQGENEQYF.

The chain carries TRBV7-2 and TRBJ1-5; 9 bases are a match to TRBD1. The trim removed 3 bases at V and 7 bases at J, leaving 7 bases unmatched. Germline V gene lookup returns CDR1 SGHTA and CDR2 FQGNSA. This CDR3 is built from 15 residues. The CDR3 spells CASSLAGTGRQPQHF. CDR3 DNA: TGTGCCAGCAGCTTGGCCGGGACAGGGAGGCAGCCCCAGCATTTT. Filled out from reference TRBV7-2 and TRBJ1-5, the complete variable domain reads GAGVSQSPSNKVTEKGKDVELRCDPISGHTALYWYRQSLGQGLEFLIYFQGNSAPDKSGLPSDRFSAERTGGSVSTLTIQRTQQEDSAVYLCASSLAGTGRQPQHFGDGTRLSIL.

This sequence joins TRBV5-1 and TRBJ1-4; D is undetermined. This CDR3 contains 15 residues. From germline, CDR1 is SGHRS and CDR2 YFSETQ. The V gene lost 5 bases and the J gene lost 7 bases, with 18 bases spanning the gap. CDR3 DNA: TGCGCCAGCAGGCTAGATACATTTGTAGGTGAAAAACTGTTTTTT. Encoded protein: CASRLDTFVGEKLFF. The variable domain in full, with the rest retrieved from reference TRBV5-1 and TRBJ1-4, is KAGVTQTPRYLIKTRGQQVTLSCSPISGHRSVSWYQQTPGQGLQFLFEYFSETQRNKGNFPGRFSGRQFSNSRSEMNVSTLELGDSALYLCASRLDTFVGEKLFFGSGTQLSVL.

This chain joins TRBV12-3 or TRBV12-4 and TRBJ1-3; D gene ambiguous. V dropped 7 bases and J dropped 4 bases, with 8 bases sitting between them. The CDR3 is 12 residues long. The CDR3 DNA follows: TGTGCCAGCACAGGTCAGGGAAACACCATATATTTT. Translated: CASTGQGNTIYF.

The chain combines TRBV5-1 with TRBJ2-1; 11 bases align to TRBD1. The junction had 6 bases not matched to a gene; V was cut back by 5 bases and J by 2 bases. CDR3 length equals 16 residues. CDR1 is SGHRS and CDR2 is YFSETQ in the germline V gene. The CDR3 region is CASRPGQGATYNEQFF. The CDR3 coding sequence is TGCGCCAGCAGACCTGGACAGGGGGCGACCTACAATGAGCAGTTCTTC.

The CDR3 here is CASSPGTVNVAKNIQYF. DNA for the CDR3: TGTGCCAGCAGCCCCGGGACAGTTAATGTAGCCAAAAACATTCAGTACTTC. J is TRBJ2-4 and V is TRBV5-4; TRBD1 aligns across 7 bases. This CDR3 has 17 amino acids. Germline CDR1 and CDR2: SGHNT and YYREEE (reference sequence). The V gene end was trimmed by 4 bases and the J gene end by 0 bases; junction bases not matched to a gene: 10. Complete variable domain (other parts from reference TRBV5-4 and TRBJ2-4): ETGVTQSPTHLIKTRGQQVTLRCSSQSGHNTVSWYQQALGQGPQFIFQYYREEENGRGNFPPRFSGLQFPNYSSELNVNALELDDSALYLCASSPGTVNVAKNIQYFGAGTRLSVL.

V gene TRBV18 combines with J gene TRBJ2-7; no clear D. V was cut by 2 bases and J by 1 base, with 12 bases left in between. Looked up from germline, CDR1 is KGHSH and CDR2 is LQKENI. This CDR3 has 15 amino acids. The DNA of the CDR3 is TGTGCCAGCTCACCATCGCCAGGCCGATCCTACGAGCAGTACTTC. It is translated as CASSPSPGRSYEQYF.

This clone was seen a single time. This chain uses TRBV25-1 with TRBJ2-7; tentative D call: TRBD1 (6 bases). V lost 6 bases, J lost 6 bases, and 12 bases lay in between. The CDR3 covers 12 residues. In germline, CDR1 is MGHDK, CDR2 SYGVNS. The CDR3 region has the DNA TGTGCCAGCAGCCCAGGGGCCCTCGAGCAGTACTTC. Amino acids: CASSPGALEQYF.

The rearrangement uses TRBV5-5 and TRBJ1-4; maybe TRBD1 (5 bases). CDR1 is SGHKS, CDR2 YYEKEE, per germline (reference sequence). Trimming took off 4 bases at V and 3 bases at J, with 22 bases between the two ends. The CDR3 has 18 residues. The CDR3: CASSPVATVLAANEKLFF. The CDR3 DNA follows: TGTGCCAGCAGCCCAGTCGCGACAGTCCTTGCAGCTAATGAAAAACTGTTTTTT.

V gene TRBV29-1 combines with J gene TRBJ2-2; D is unresolved. CDR1 and CDR2 (germline): SQVTM, ANQGSEA. Deletions cut 6 bases from V and 8 bases from J, with 10 bases between. The CDR3 is 11 amino acids. The CDR3 region is CSVQLLGELFF. In nucleotides, the CDR3 is TGCAGCGTCCAACTGTTAGGGGAGCTGTTTTTT.

The chain links TRBV14 to TRBJ1-2; 11 bases are shared with TRBD1. With 4 bases clipped from V and 8 bases from J, the junction kept 9 bases outside the gene matches. Germline V gene lookup returns CDR1 SGHDN and CDR2 FVKESK. The CDR3 is made up of 15 amino acids. CDR3 residues: CASSLRTGGERGYTF. CDR3 sequence (DNA): TGTGCCAGCAGCCTACGGACAGGGGGCGAGCGGGGCTACACCTTC.

The chain has TRBV6-5 and TRBJ2-1; 10 bases match TRBD2. The CDR3 loop spans 14 amino acids. Germline V gene data show CDR1 as MNHEY and CDR2 as SVGAGI. Unmatched junction bases numbered 5, after V lost 8 bases and J lost 4 bases. For the CDR3, the DNA is TGTGCCAGCGGTAGCGGGGGGCGGTACAATGAGCAGTTCTTC. It is translated as CASGSGGRYNEQFF.

This chain joins TRBV5-1 and TRBJ1-2, with 7 bases identical to TRBD1. In germline, CDR1 is SGHRS, CDR2 YFSETQ. CDR3 length: 14 amino acids. V was pared by 0 bases and J by 8 bases, with 7 bases of the junction left unmatched. CDR3: CASSLDRGYMGYTF. For the CDR3, the DNA is TGCGCCAGCAGCTTGGACAGGGGATATATGGGCTACACCTTC.

This chain joins TRBV30 and TRBJ1-2; TRBD1 matches 8 bases. The CDR3 spans 16 residues. CDR1 and CDR2 from the germline V gene are GTSNPN and SVGIG (reference sequence). V lost 1 base to trimming and J lost 6 bases; unmatched junction nucleotides: 13. CDR3 in DNA: TGTGCCTGGAGTGGTCTCGGGACGGACAGGGTCCATGGCTACACCTTC. Its translation is CAWSGLGTDRVHGYTF. Combining the CDR3 with reference TRBV30 and TRBJ1-2 gives the whole variable domain SQTIHQWPATLVQPVGSPLSLECTVEGTSNPNLYWYRQAAGRGLQLLFYSVGIGQISSEVPQNLSASRPQDRQFILSSKKLLLSDSGFYLCAWSGLGTDRVHGYTFGSGTRLTVV.

V and J are TRBV30 and TRBJ1-1; 11 bases fit TRBD1. V shed 5 bases, J shed 4 bases, and the junction held 3 bases outside the gene matches. This CDR3 is built from 13 residues. Germline CDR1 is GTSNPN and CDR2 is SVGIG (reference sequence). The CDR3 sequence is CAWGQGAFTEAFF. CDR3 coding DNA: TGTGCCTGGGGACAGGGGGCCTTCACTGAAGCTTTCTTT.

The J gene is TRBJ1-1, the V gene TRBV10-3; 10 bases match TRBD1. Germline CDR1 and CDR2: ENHRY and SYGVKD. V was pared by 7 bases and J by 5 bases, with 7 bases of the junction left unmatched. The CDR3 loop spans 14 amino acids. DNA of the CDR3: TGTGCCATCACGAGGGACAGGGGTCTGACTGAAGCTTTCTTT. Amino acids: CAITRDRGLTEAFF.

The rearrangement links TRBV4-3 to TRBJ2-3; D is possibly TRBD1 (6 bases). In germline, CDR1 is LGHNA, CDR2 YSLEER. Between the trimmed V and J ends, which lost 0 bases and 2 bases, there was a span of 15 bases. The CDR3 has 17 residues. DNA of the CDR3: TGCGCCAGCAGCCAAGACAAATGGACAGAAATCACAGATACGCAGTATTTT. The encoded protein is CASSQDKWTEITDTQYF.

The chain joins TRBV5-1 to TRBJ2-7; 12 bases line up with TRBD2. Germline assignment: CDR1 SGHRS and CDR2 YFSETQ. V lost 2 bases, J lost 2 bases, and 2 bases stayed unmatched. This CDR3 is built from 15 residues. CDR3 sequence: CASSFASGGAYEQYF. The CDR3 bases are TGCGCCAGCAGCTTTGCTAGCGGGGGGGCCTACGAGCAGTACTTC.